The source of this TCR beta chain is a study of blood T cell repertoires in COVID-19. Study-wide background: The analysed material was cDNA or gDNA that came from T cells, B-cell-depleted T cells, or PBMCs.

Original methodology: Counts of nucleated cells, estimated from reference gene primer amplification, were obtained. Generated by immunoSEQ multiplex PCR, the TCRdb table keeps only in-frame clones and is missing some. Clone size and V and J calls were adopted from that table, with D and trimming inferred from the DNA. The table lists about 68,000 clones, about 83% of them singletons. Germline loops: CDR1 DFQATT, CDR2 SNEGSKA (reference sequence). The CDR3 has 11 residues. The clonotype comes from a human donor in a cohort sampled during active COVID-19. The sequencing sample was made of peripheral blood. V usage is TRBV20-1 and J usage is TRBJ2-5; D gene unclear. The CDR3 DNA is TGCAGCGCGTTAATTCGGGAGACCCAGTACTTC. Translation gives CSALIRETQYF.